These T cell receptor beta chains were read from a single sample in a study of control samples from healthy donors and cancer patients. Only in-frame clones appear in the TCRdb table, and some are missing; sequencing was by immunoSEQ multiplex PCR. The repertoire includes 180,000 or so clones, about 93% of them detected once, and 4.1% sits in the top ten. Sequences were obtained from blood. Receptor source: a woman aged 55-69 years in good health. The CDR3 runs from the conserved cysteine through the conserved F or W. A D gene is named only where the DNA matches it firmly. Expanded clones are given a class, and other clones once, few, many or no size at all.

D gene | J gene | V gene | clone size | CDR3 protein | CDR3 DNA
- | TRBJ2-7 | TRBV27 | - | CASSLSIARPSYEQYF | TGTGCCAGCAGTTTATCGATAGCCAGGCCCTCCTACGAGCAGTACTTC
- | TRBJ2-7 | TRBV5-4 | - | CASSLYQDTYEQYF | TGTGCCAGCAGCTTGTACCAGGACACCTACGAGCAGTACTTC
TRBD2 | TRBJ2-1 | TRBV7-9 | - | CASRLPGTSRENEQFF | TGTGCCAGCAGATTACCCGGGACTAGTAGAGAGAATGAGCAGTTCTTC
- | TRBJ2-1 | TRBV7-2 | few | CASSLDQGIYNEQFF | TGTGCCAGCAGCTTAGATCAGGGGATCTACAATGAGCAGTTCTTC
TRBD1 | TRBJ1-3 | TRBV7-9 | - | CASSLEGARGNTIYF | TGTGCCAGCAGCTTAGAGGGGGCGCGTGGAAACACCATATATTTT
- | TRBJ1-3 | TRBV6-1 | - | CASGELRNTIYF | TGTGCCAGCGGTGAGCTTAGAAACACCATATATTTT
- | TRBJ1-2 | TRBV12-3/TRBV12-4 | once | CASSRQETYGYTF | TGTGCCAGCAGCCGACAGGAAACCTATGGCTACACCTTC
- | TRBJ2-7 | TRBV3-1/TRBV3-2 | - | CASSQDGGPWYEQYF | TGTGCCAGCAGCCAAGATGGGGGGCCGTGGTACGAGCAGTACTTC
- | TRBJ1-4 | TRBV6-5 | - | CASSLGSANEKLFF | TGTGCCAGCAGTTTGGGATCGGCTAATGAAAAACTGTTTTTT
- | TRBJ2-7 | TRBV6-2/TRBV6-3 | once | CASSYVGSGEQYF | TGTGCCAGCAGTTACGTAGGGTCCGGAGAGCAGTACTTC
TRBD1 | TRBJ1-3 | TRBV9 | - | CASSVARGNSGNTIYF | TGTGCCAGCAGCGTGGCCAGGGGGAACTCTGGAAACACCATATATTTT
TRBD2 | TRBJ2-3 | TRBV3-1/TRBV3-2 | - | CASSYRPGLAGARGNTDTQYF | TGTGCCAGCAGCTACCGTCCCGGACTAGCGGGGGCCAGGGGAAACACAGATACGCAGTATTTT
TRBD1 | TRBJ1-6 | TRBV13 | once | CASSPAGQGHNSPLHF | TGTGCCAGCAGCCCGGCGGGACAGGGACATAATTCACCCCTCCACTTT
- | TRBJ1-5 | TRBV15 | - | CATSRDINQPQHF | TGTGCCACCAGCAGGGACATTAATCAGCCCCAGCATTTT
- | TRBJ2-3 | TRBV7-2 | once | CASSPFLEQGTQYF | TGTGCCAGCAGCCCTTTTTTAGAACAGGGAACGCAGTATTTT
- | TRBJ2-7 | TRBV7-2 | - | CASSLIMGLQYF | TGTGCCAGCAGCTTAATTATGGGATTGCAGTACTTC
TRBD1 | TRBJ1-6 | TRBV19 | - | CASSIAGQGAWSPLHF | TGTGCCAGTAGTATAGCCGGACAGGGGGCATGGTCACCCCTCCACTTT
- | TRBJ1-5 | TRBV27 | - | CASSPSYVRMNQPQHF | TGTGCCAGCAGTCCCTCTTATGTGCGGATGAATCAGCCCCAGCATTTT
- | TRBJ1-4 | TRBV30 | - | CAWSVRVPGGEKLFF | TGTGCCTGGAGTGTAAGGGTTCCGGGGGGGGAAAAACTGTTTTTT
- | TRBJ2-6 | TRBV19 | - | CASSQQGSGANVLTF | TGTGCCAGTAGTCAACAGGGCTCTGGGGCCAACGTCCTGACTTTC
- | TRBJ2-7 | TRBV5-1 | once | CASSLRGALPDEQYF | TGCGCCAGCAGCTTGCGGGGAGCCTTACCTGACGAGCAGTACTTC
TRBD1 | TRBJ2-2 | TRBV27 | - | CASRTGPSWNTGELFF | TGTGCCAGCAGGACAGGGCCCTCGTGGAACACCGGGGAGCTGTTTTTT
- | TRBJ1-1 | TRBV6-6 | once | CASSDKAGANTEAFF | TGTGCCAGCAGTGATAAAGCAGGGGCGAACACTGAAGCTTTCTTT
TRBD2 | TRBJ2-1 | TRBV2 | - | CASGGGGNEQFF | TGTGCCAGCGGGGGGGGTGGCAATGAGCAGTTCTTC
- | TRBJ1-4 | TRBV12-5 | once | CASGQQPGCTNEKLFF | TGTGCTAGTGGCCAGCAACCGGGATGTACTAATGAAAAACTGTTTTTT
- | TRBJ2-5 | TRBV6-2/TRBV6-3 | - | CASSRSAQETQYF | TGTGCCAGCAGCCGATCAGCCCAAGAGACCCAGTACTTC
- | TRBJ1-1 | TRBV5-1 | - | CATKQGEVNTEAFF | TGCGCCACCAAACAGGGAGAGGTGAACACTGAAGCTTTCTTT
- | TRBJ1-5 | TRBV4-3 | - | CASSPWGGSDQPQHF | TGCGCCAGCAGCCCCTGGGGGGGTTCGGATCAGCCCCAGCATTTT
- | TRBJ1-4 | TRBV20-1 | - | CSARSIEKLFF | TGCAGTGCTAGAAGTATCGAAAAACTGTTTTTT
TRBD1 | TRBJ1-5 | TRBV5-1 | - | CASSSGQGADQPQHF | TGCGCCAGCAGCTCAGGACAGGGGGCCGATCAGCCCCAGCATTTT
TRBD2 | TRBJ2-7 | TRBV27 | - | CASSLSVLAGSYEQYF | TGTGCCAGCAGTTTATCCGTGCTAGCGGGATCGTACGAGCAGTACTTC
- | TRBJ1-5 | TRBV19 | - | CASRGSGVGLEGYQPQHF | TGTGCCAGTAGGGGATCCGGGGTAGGATTGGAAGGGTATCAGCCCCAGCATTTT
TRBD1 | TRBJ1-5 | TRBV2 | - | CASRKGQGGNQPQHF | TGTGCCAGCAGAAAAGGACAGGGAGGGAATCAGCCCCAGCATTTT
- | TRBJ1-6 | TRBV4-1 | - | CASSPTGSYNSPLHF | TGCGCCAGCAGCCCCACAGGGAGCTATAATTCACCCCTCCACTTT
- | TRBJ2-1 | TRBV7-9 | - | CASSPFGVPSPFF | TGTGCCAGCAGCCCATTTGGGGTCCCGTCTCCGTTCTTC
- | TRBJ1-1 | TRBV5-1 | - | CASSLAGLENTEAFF | TGCGCCAGCAGCTTGGCCGGGTTGGAGAACACTGAAGCTTTCTTT
- | TRBJ1-4 | TRBV2 | - | CASSARRLTNEKLFF | TGTGCCAGCAGTGCCCGAAGGTTGACTAATGAAAAACTGTTTTTT
- | TRBJ1-6 | TRBV14 | - | CASSQVVGSPLHF | TGTGCCAGCAGCCAAGTTGTCGGTTCACCCCTCCACTTT
TRBD1 | TRBJ2-6 | TRBV11-3 | - | CASSPGQGRTGANVLTF | TGTGCCAGCAGCCCAGGACAGGGAAGGACTGGGGCCAACGTCCTGACTTTC
TRBD1 | TRBJ1-3 | TRBV7-9 | - | CASSRDRAGNTIYF | TGTGCCAGCAGCCGAGACAGGGCTGGAAACACCATATATTTT
- | TRBJ2-1 | TRBV10-3 | once | CAIRRGTSSYNEQFF | TGTGCCATCAGGAGGGGTACTAGCTCCTACAATGAGCAGTTCTTC
- | TRBJ1-6 | TRBV7-2 | - | CASSFDRPYNSPLHF | TGTGCCAGCAGCTTCGACAGACCCTATAATTCACCCCTCCACTTT
- | TRBJ1-3 | TRBV7-9 | - | CASSLGDPGNTIYF | TGTGCCAGCAGCCTCGGGGACCCTGGAAACACCATATATTTT
- | TRBJ1-2 | TRBV19 | - | CASKAGSLTNYGYTF | TGTGCCAGTAAGGCAGGTTCGTTGACTAACTATGGCTACACCTTC
- | TRBJ1-4 | TRBV7-9 | - | CASSFVAGTGTEKLFF | TGTGCCAGCAGCTTCGTCGCCGGGACTGGTACCGAAAAACTGTTTTTT
TRBD1 | TRBJ2-1 | TRBV11-3 | - | CASSSPGQGQFF | TGTGCCAGCAGCTCACCGGGACAGGGGCAGTTCTTC
TRBD1 | TRBJ1-1 | TRBV5-1 | - | CASSLDRGGTEAFF | TGCGCCAGCAGCCTCGACAGGGGCGGGACTGAAGCTTTCTTT
TRBD1 | TRBJ1-1 | TRBV19 | - | CASSQDRGSAEAFF | TGTGCCAGTAGTCAGGACAGGGGGTCGGCTGAAGCTTTCTTT
- | TRBJ1-1 | TRBV11-3 | - | CASSQDTGMAFF | TGTGCCAGCAGCCAAGACACAGGGATGGCTTTCTTT
- | TRBJ1-2 | TRBV30 | - | CAWDQIGGGDGYTF | TGTGCCTGGGACCAAATCGGGGGGGGAGATGGCTACACCTTC
- | TRBJ1-1 | TRBV29-1 | once | CSTAIGTEAFF | TGCAGTACGGCCATTGGGACTGAAGCTTTCTTT